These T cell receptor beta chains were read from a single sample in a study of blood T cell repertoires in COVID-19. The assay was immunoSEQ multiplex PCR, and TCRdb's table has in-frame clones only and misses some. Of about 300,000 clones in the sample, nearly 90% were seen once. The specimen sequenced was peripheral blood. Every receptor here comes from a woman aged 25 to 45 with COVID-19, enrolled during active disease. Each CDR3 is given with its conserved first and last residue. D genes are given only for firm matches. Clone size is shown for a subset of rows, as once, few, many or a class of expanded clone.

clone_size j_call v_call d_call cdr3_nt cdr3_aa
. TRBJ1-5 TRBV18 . TGTGCCAGCTCACCAGGGAGCTCAATCTCGAATCAGCCCCAGCATTTT CASSPGSSISNQPQHF
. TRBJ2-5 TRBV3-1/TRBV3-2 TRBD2 TGTGCCAGCAGGTTAACTAGCGGGGGGTCTCGAGAGACCCAGTACTTC CASRLTSGGSRETQYF
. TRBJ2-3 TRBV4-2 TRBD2 TGTGCCAGCAGCCAAGAGGCGTTGCGGGGGGGTGCAGATACGCAGTATTTT CASSQEALRGGADTQYF
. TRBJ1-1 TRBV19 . TGTGCCAGTAGTGACAGGTCCTCTAACACTGAAGCTTTCTTT CASSDRSSNTEAFF
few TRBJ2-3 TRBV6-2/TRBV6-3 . TGTGCCAGCAGTTACACCCGACTAGCAGATACGCAGTATTTT CASSYTRLADTQYF
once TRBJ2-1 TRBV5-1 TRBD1 TGCGCCACCCGACAGGGGGCAGGCAATGAGCAGTTCTTC CATRQGAGNEQFF
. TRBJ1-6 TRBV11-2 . TGTGCCAGCAGCCGCGCGGCCATTCCACCCCTCCACTTT CASSRAAIPPLHF
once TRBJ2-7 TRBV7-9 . TGTGCCAGCAGCTTTTCGGCAGGGGACGAGCAGTACTTC CASSFSAGDEQYF
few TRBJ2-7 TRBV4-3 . TGCGCCAGCAGCCGCACGGGGAGCCCCTACGAGCAGTACTTC CASSRTGSPYEQYF
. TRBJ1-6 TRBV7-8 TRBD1 TGTGCCAGCAGCTTCGAGACAGGGGTATCACCCCTCCACTTT CASSFETGVSPLHF
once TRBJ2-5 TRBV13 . TGTGCCAGCAGCCCACAGGGCCGGGAGACCCAGTACTTC CASSPQGRETQYF
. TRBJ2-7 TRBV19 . TGTGCCAGTAGTCTCGACCCCCAGGGGGGGCAGTACTTC CASSLDPQGGQYF
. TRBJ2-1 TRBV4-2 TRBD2 TGTGCCAGCAGCCGCCCTGGACTAGTCGGGAATGAGCAGTTCTTC CASSRPGLVGNEQFF
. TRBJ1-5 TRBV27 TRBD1 TGTGCCAGCTCGCGGACAGGGAAGAGCAATCAGCCCCAGCATTTT CASSRTGKSNQPQHF
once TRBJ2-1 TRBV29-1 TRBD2 TGCAGCGTTGGGCTAGCGGGGCGATACAATGAGCAGTTCTTC CSVGLAGRYNEQFF
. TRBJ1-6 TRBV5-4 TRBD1 TGTGCCAGCAGCTTCGGAGGCAGGGGGCTTTCACCCCTCCACTTT CASSFGGRGLSPLHF
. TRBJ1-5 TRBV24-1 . TGTGCCACCAGTGATTTCAGCAGGGCCCAGCCCCAGCATTTT CATSDFSRAQPQHF
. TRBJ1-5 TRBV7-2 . TGTGCCAGCAGCTTAGGACAGGGCAATCAGCCCCAGCATTTT CASSLGQGNQPQHF
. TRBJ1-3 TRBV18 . TGTGCCAGCTCACCACAACGAGGAAATGGAAACACCATATATTTT CASSPQRGNGNTIYF
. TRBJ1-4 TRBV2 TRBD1 TGTGCCAGCAGTAAAGACCCAGGGGGAAGTGAAAAACTGTTTTTT CASSKDPGGSEKLFF
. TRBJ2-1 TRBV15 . TGTGCCACCAGCAGGGCAGGGTTTGAGCAGTTCTTC CATSRAGFEQFF